Below, 13 T cell receptor beta chains from the same sample are listed, as sequenced in a study of blood T cell repertoires in COVID-19. Assay used: immunoSEQ multiplex PCR; TCRdb lists only in-frame clones, some missing. The sample carries 250,000 to 400,000 clones, roughly 84% recorded once. The sequencing input was peripheral blood. Receptor source: a man aged 45-65 years with active or convalescent COVID-19.

The rearrangement links TRBV6-5 to TRBJ1-2, with D possibly being TRBD1 (5 bases). Germline assignment: CDR1 MNHEY and CDR2 SVGAGI. The CDR3 is made up of 13 amino acids. Trimming took 7 bases from V and 4 from J, leaving 13 bases between them. The CDR3 protein is CASNNRGSYGYTF. The CDR3 nucleotides read TGTGCCAGCAATAATCGGGGGAGCTATGGCTACACCTTC.

This sequence joins TRBV18 and TRBJ2-2, with D possibly being TRBD1 (6 bases). The CDR3 runs 15 residues. Trimming took off 2 bases at V and 5 bases at J, with 12 bases between the two ends. Germline V gene sequence: CDR1 KGHSH, CDR2 LQKENI. The CDR3 is CASSPNTGRTGELFF. DNA for the CDR3: TGTGCCAGCTCACCAAACACAGGGCGGACCGGGGAGCTGTTTTTT.

V and J are TRBV5-1 and TRBJ2-3; D perhaps matches TRBD2 (6 bases). V lost 0 bases and J lost 1, with 12 bases in between. This CDR3 contains 16 residues. Germline V gene sequence: CDR1 SGHRS, CDR2 YFSETQ. The CDR3 reads CASSLGTGVGTDTQYF. For the CDR3, the DNA is TGCGCCAGCAGCTTGGGAACGGGAGTCGGCACAGATACGCAGTATTTT. Full variable domain (missing parts from reference TRBV5-1 and TRBJ2-3): KAGVTQTPRYLIKTRGQQVTLSCSPISGHRSVSWYQQTPGQGLQFLFEYFSETQRNKGNFPGRFSGRQFSNSRSEMNVSTLELGDSALYLCASSLGTGVGTDTQYFGPGTRLTVL.

CDR3 in DNA: TGTGCCAGCAGCCCAGGACAGGGGGCAACTAATGAAAAACTGTTTTTT. It yields the protein CASSPGQGATNEKLFF. The chain links TRBV4-2 to TRBJ1-4; 10 bases map to TRBD1. Per germline, CDR1 LGHNA and CDR2 YNFKEQ. The CDR3 consists of 16 residues. Trimming removed 4 bases from V and 0 bases from J; junction bases left unmatched: 2.

This chain connects TRBV28 to TRBJ2-7; 7 nucleotides line up with TRBD1. Unmatched junction bases numbered 18, after V lost 10 bases and J lost 3 bases. Germline values: CDR1 MDHEN, CDR2 SYDVKM. CDR3 length: 16 residues. CDR3 bases: TGTGCCACCGAGGGGAACACAGGGGTCCAGCACTACGAGCAGTACTTC. The encoded protein is CATEGNTGVQHYEQYF.

The chain joins TRBV27 to TRBJ2-7, with TRBD1 matching 8 bases. Germline lookup yields CDR1 MNHEY and CDR2 SMNVEV (reference sequence). V lost 3 bases and J lost 4; bases outside the gene matches: 5. There are 14 residues in the CDR3. DNA for the CDR3: TGTGCCAGCAGTTTCGACAGGGGAGGATACGAGCAGTACTTC. This translates into CASSFDRGGYEQYF.

The CDR3 loop is CASSIGSGSTLEQYF. CDR3 sequence (DNA): TGTGCCAGTAGTATAGGAAGCGGGAGTACCCTCGAGCAGTACTTC. This chain links TRBV19 with TRBJ2-7, with 8 bases matching TRBD2. V trimming: 1 base; J trimming: 6 bases; junction bases outside the gene matches: 8. The germline V gene encodes CDR1 LNHDA and CDR2 SQIVND (reference sequence). This CDR3 region has 15 residues.

The chain carries TRBV7-2 and TRBJ2-5, with 7 bases lining up with TRBD1. The CDR3 extends over 15 amino acids. V dropped 2 bases and J dropped 2; count of bases not matched to a gene: 5. Germline values: CDR1 SGHTA, CDR2 FQGNSA. The CDR3 loop reads CASSLSGQRQETQYF. As DNA, the CDR3 is TGTGCCAGCAGCTTATCGGGACAGAGACAAGAGACCCAGTACTTC.

The V and J genes are TRBV28 and TRBJ1-2, with 7 bases fitting TRBD1. With V trimmed by 5 bases and J by 4 bases, 4 bases remained unmatched. This CDR3 has 13 residues. CDR1 is MDHEN, CDR2 SYDVKM, per germline. The CDR3 DNA reads as TGTGCCAGCAGTATGACAGGGAGCTATGGCTACACCTTC. Translated: CASSMTGSYGYTF.

The CDR3: CASSLQYEQYF. In DNA form, the CDR3 reads TGTGCCAGCAGTCTCCAGTACGAGCAGTACTTC. The chain links TRBV2 to TRBJ2-7, with unresolved D. The CDR3 totals 11 residues. V gave up 5 bases and J gave up 4 bases, with 6 bases separating them. Germline values: CDR1 SNHLY, CDR2 FYNNEI.

The chain uses TRBV15 and TRBJ1-2; possibly TRBD1 for D (5 bases). This CDR3 region has 18 residues. The ends were cut back, 0 bases at V and 2 bases at J, with 19 bases in the middle. Germline V gene data show CDR1 as LNHNV and CDR2 as YYDKDF (reference sequence). CDR3 amino acids: CATSRDEETVRRNYGYTF. CDR3 in DNA: TGTGCCACCAGCAGAGATGAGGAGACAGTTAGAAGGAACTATGGCTACACCTTC. Together with reference TRBV15 and TRBJ1-2, the CDR3 gives the full variable domain: DAMVIQNPRYQVTQFGKPVTLSCSQTLNHNVMYWYQQKSSQAPKLLFHYYDKDFNNEADTPDNFQSRRPNTSFCFLDIRSPGLGDTAMYLCATSRDEETVRRNYGYTFGSGTRLTVV.

The V and J genes are TRBV3-1 (or the pseudogene TRBV3-2) and TRBJ2-5; 10 bases agree with TRBD1. Germline assignment: CDR1 LGHDT and CDR2 YNNKEL (reference sequence). The CDR3 length is 13 residues. The trim removed 10 bases at V and 10 bases at J, leaving 12 bases unmatched. The CDR3 bases are TGTGCCACTTCCGGGACAGGGGATTTGGGCCAGTACTTC. Residues: CATSGTGDLGQYF.

The chain recombines TRBV5-1 with TRBJ1-1, with 8 bases identical to TRBD1. The CDR3 totals 15 residues. CDR1 is SGHRS, CDR2 YFSETQ, per germline. The trim removed 4 bases at V and 1 base at J, leaving 6 bases unmatched. DNA of the CDR3: TGCGCCAGCAGCAACACCCAGGGGGCGAACACTGAAGCTTTCTTT. This translates into CASSNTQGANTEAFF. The full variable domain, in which reference TRBV5-1 and TRBJ1-1 provide the parts outside the CDR3, is KAGVTQTPRYLIKTRGQQVTLSCSPISGHRSVSWYQQTPGQGLQFLFEYFSETQRNKGNFPGRFSGRQFSNSRSEMNVSTLELGDSALYLCASSNTQGANTEAFFGQGTRLTVV.